This entry concerns a single T cell receptor beta chain. Its matching antigen is unknown. This CDR3 is 11 amino acids long. Trimming removed 4 bases from V and 3 bases from J, with 4 bases in between. Germline V gives CDR1 SGHTS, CDR2 YDEGEE. Under 3 months was the duration of disease in ophthalmopathy patients, who also had a Clinical Activity Score of at least 3 and a NOSPECS grade of at least 4. Exclusions: uncontrolled infection, other autoimmune disease, pregnancy, lactation. Out of approximately 9.9 ml of fresh peripheral blood came the PBMCs. These data are taken from a study of T cells in Graves' hyperthyroidism and ophthalmopathy. Study conclusions and caveats: Ophthalmopathy was model-predicted a median about six months pre-onset.

It was RNA transcripts that yielded the amplified TCR beta CDR3 regions. When the TCR CDR3 underwent first-round RT-PCR, the HTBI primer set was used. MiXCR, run by TCRdb on the multiplex PCR reads, gives a single entry per CDR3 protein. The sample holds around 500,000 distinct CDR3 sequences, 22% seen once. This sequence joins TRBV5-8 and TRBJ2-5; D unresolved. The sequencing input was blood. This TCR was sampled from a woman between 70 and 85 years old with Graves' ophthalmopathy. In DNA, the CDR3 is TGTGCCAGCAGCACAGAAGAGACCCAGTACTTC. Translation gives CASSTEETQYF.